These 19 T cell receptor beta chains came from one sample sequenced in a study of long-term antiretroviral therapy in people with HIV. Sequencing used immunoSEQ v3.0 at survey level. Generated by immunoSEQ multiplex PCR, the TCRdb table keeps only in-frame clones and is missing some. The sample lists 20,000 to 30,000 clones; around 83% were seen once. The specimen was unsorted PBMCs, collected 0.4 years after starting antiretroviral therapy. The receptor source for this set is a man aged 50 to 60 with HIV.

CDR3 coding DNA: TGTGCCAGCAGCCCCTTACAGGGCAATGAGCAGTTCTTC. This translates into CASSPLQGNEQFF. The chain combines TRBV9 with TRBJ2-1; the D gene is possibly TRBD1 (6 bases). The length of the CDR3 is 13 residues. V was trimmed by 4 bases and J by 6 bases, leaving 11 bases between them. CDR1 and CDR2 from the germline V gene are SGDLS and YYNGEE.

V usage is TRBV28 and J usage is TRBJ1-5, with TRBD1 as a possible D gene (5 bases). V gave up 7 bases and J gave up 5 bases, with 18 bases separating them. The germline gives CDR1 MDHEN, CDR2 SYDVKM. The length of the CDR3 is 15 residues. CDR3: CASTLSGGPYQPQHF. The CDR3 region has the DNA TGTGCCAGCACCCTTTCCGGGGGTCCATATCAGCCCCAGCATTTT.

The rearrangement links TRBV20-1 to TRBJ2-7, with D uncertain. The germline V gene encodes CDR1 DFQATT and CDR2 SNEGSKA (reference sequence). The length of the CDR3 is 11 residues. Trimming shortened V by 4 bases and J by 1 base, and 5 bases separated the two germline ends. The CDR3 DNA sequence: TGCAGTGCTACCGAGTCCTACGAGCAGTACTTC. This translates into CSATESYEQYF.

V gene TRBV7-9 combines with J gene TRBJ1-4, with TRBD1 identical over 7 bases. This CDR3 is built from 14 residues. Germline CDR1 is SEHNR and CDR2 is FQNEAQ (reference sequence). V gave up 5 bases and J gave up 7 bases; unmatched junction bases: 7. Written as DNA, the CDR3 is TGTGCCAGCAGCCCGGGACAGTGGGTTGAAAAACTGTTTTTT. Protein product: CASSPGQWVEKLFF. Drawing the rest from reference TRBV7-9 and TRBJ1-4, the complete variable domain is DTGVSQNPRHKITKRGQNVTFRCDPISEHNRLYWYRQTLGQGPEFLTYFQNEAQLEKSRLLSDRFSAERPKGSFSTLEIQRTEQGDSAMYLCASSPGQWVEKLFFGSGTQLSVL.

This chain connects TRBV5-6 to TRBJ2-7, with 7 bases that match TRBD2. Germline V CDR1 and CDR2: SGHDT, YYEEEE. CDR3 length: 15 residues. J lost 4 bases, V lost 4 bases, and 11 bases had no gene match. CDR3 region: CASSKRSGVGYEQYF. CDR3 sequence (DNA): TGTGCCAGCAGCAAAAGAAGCGGGGTCGGATACGAGCAGTACTTC. The full variable domain, in which reference TRBV5-6 and TRBJ2-7 provide the parts outside the CDR3, is DAGVTQSPTHLIKTRGQQVTLRCSPKSGHDTVSWYQQALGQGPQFIFQYYEEEERQRGNFPDRFSGHQFPNYSSELNVNALLLGDSALYLCASSKRSGVGYEQYFGPGTRLTVT.

The rearrangement uses TRBV6-1 and TRBJ1-3; no clear D gene. CDR3 size: 14 residues. The ends were cut back, 2 bases at V and 3 bases at J, with 8 bases in the middle. Germline CDR1 and CDR2: MNHNS and SASEGT. In DNA form, the CDR3 reads TGTGCCAGCAGTGAATTAGGCAGTGGAAACACCATATATTTT. Its translation: CASSELGSGNTIYF.

The gene calls are TRBV5-6 and TRBJ2-1, with 8 bases lining up with TRBD1. Germline values: CDR1 SGHDT, CDR2 YYEEEE. The CDR3 length is 16 residues. Trimming removed 1 base from V and 0 bases from J; junction bases left unmatched: 3. CDR3 sequence (DNA): TGTGCCAGCAGCTTGCAGGGGGCAGGCTCCTACAATGAGCAGTTCTTC. Its translation is CASSLQGAGSYNEQFF.

The V call is TRBV6-4, the J call TRBJ2-3, with 9 bases that match TRBD2. V trimming: 3 bases; J trimming: 5 bases; junction bases outside the gene matches: 6. This CDR3 spans 15 amino acids. In germline, CDR1 is MRHNA, CDR2 SNTAGT. This chain's CDR3 is CASSEGGGAVDTQYF. The CDR3 DNA reads TGTGCCAGCAGTGAAGGCGGGGGGGCCGTAGATACGCAGTATTTT.

The table lists this clone with a few counts. The germline gene is not matched at one end of the junction; a read error may be the cause. CDR3: CASSSNLGPNEKLFF. DNA of the CDR3: TGTGCTAGCAGCTCCAACCTGGGACCTAATGAAAAACTGTTTTTT. The rearrangement links TRBV7-7 to TRBJ1-4; maybe TRBD1 (5 bases). Germline V gives CDR1 SSHAT, CDR2 FNYEAQ (reference sequence). The CDR3 runs to 15 residues.

This chain uses TRBV6-1 with TRBJ1-1; 8 nucleotides align to TRBD1. CDR1 and CDR2 (germline): MNHNS, SASEGT. The CDR3 extends over 13 amino acids. The V gene end was trimmed by 4 bases and the J gene end by 9 bases; junction bases not matched to a gene: 7. The CDR3 DNA is TGTGCCAGCAGTGTCCCCAACAGGGGGAAAGCTTTCTTT. It yields the protein CASSVPNRGKAFF.

V and J are TRBV5-6 and TRBJ2-5; TRBD1 agrees at 7 bases. The J call is in doubt because the DNA end fits TRBJ2-7 better. Germline V gene lookup returns CDR1 SGHDT and CDR2 YYEEEE. CDR3 size: 16 residues. Here the CDR3 DNA reads TGTGCCAGCAGCTTGGAGACGACAGGGATTTACTACGAGCAGTACTTC. Protein: CASSLETTGIYYEQYF.

CDR3 sequence (DNA): TGTGCCAGCAGCTTAAAGCGGGGGGGCGACACCGGGGAGCTGTTTTTT. This gives the protein CASSLKRGGDTGELFF. V and J are TRBV7-2 and TRBJ2-2; 10 bases fit TRBD2. This CDR3 region has 16 residues. J was trimmed by 3 bases and V by 2 bases; bases with no gene match: 3. Germline V lookup: CDR1 SGHTA, CDR2 FQGNSA.

The chain has TRBV5-4 and TRBJ2-1; 8 nucleotides agree with TRBD2. Trimming removed 7 bases from V and 2 bases from J; junction bases left unmatched: 5. Germline lookup yields CDR1 SGHNT and CDR2 YYREEE (reference sequence). The CDR3 has 14 residues. CDR3 DNA: TGTGCCAGCGGGCCCGGGGGGGCCTACAATGAGCAGTTCTTC. Residues: CASGPGGAYNEQFF.

The rearrangement links TRBV5-1 to TRBJ1-2, with D perhaps TRBD1 (5 bases). The V gene's germline CDR1 is SGHRS and CDR2 YFSETQ. The CDR3 has 14 residues. Trimming cost V 0 bases and J 8 bases, with 14 bases left between them. The CDR3 DNA sequence: TGCGCCAGCAGCTTGGCATTTACGGAGGGGGGCTACACCTTC. It codes for CASSLAFTEGGYTF.

The rearrangement links TRBV9 to TRBJ2-3, with D unclear. V was pared by 4 bases and J by 6 bases, with 9 bases between. CDR1 is SGDLS, CDR2 YYNGEE, per germline. The CDR3 extends over 12 amino acids. The CDR3 loop is CASSPIGDTQYF. The CDR3, as DNA: TGTGCCAGCAGCCCCATAGGGGATACGCAGTATTTT.

The rearrangement joins TRBV5-5 to TRBJ2-1; the D is unclear. The CDR3 totals 15 residues. The germline V and J ends were trimmed by 4 bases and 0 bases, with 11 bases remaining between them. Germline CDR1 is SGHKS and CDR2 is YYEKEE (reference sequence). The CDR3 coding sequence is TGTGCCAGCAGCACCCCCCCGAGCTCCTACAATGAGCAGTTCTTC. Encoded protein: CASSTPPSSYNEQFF. The full variable domain, completed using reference TRBV5-5 and TRBJ2-1, is DAGVTQSPTHLIKTRGQQVTLRCSPISGHKSVSWYQQVLGQGPQFIFQYYEKEERGRGNFPDRFSARQFPNYSSELNVNALLLGDSALYLCASSTPPSSYNEQFFGPGTRLTVL.

This clone was found a few times. The chain is built from TRBV29-1 and TRBJ1-3; D not certain. CDR3 size: 15 residues. The germline V gene has CDR1 SQVTM and CDR2 ANQGSEA. The V gene lost 4 bases and the J gene lost 4 bases, with 17 bases spanning the gap. CDR3 sequence reads: CSVGAGGSLGNTIYF. The CDR3 DNA follows: TGCAGCGTTGGTGCAGGAGGATCCCTAGGAAACACCATATATTTT.

The chain is built from TRBV18 and TRBJ2-5; 8 bases match TRBD1. Germline V CDR1 and CDR2: KGHSH, LQKENI. The length of the CDR3 is 17 residues. J lost 7 bases, V lost 6 bases, and 19 bases had no gene match. CDR3 bases: TGTGCCAGCTCGCAGAAGGCCACAGGGGGAAATCGCGGGACCCAGTACTTC. This codes for CASSQKATGGNRGTQYF. The variable domain in full, completed from reference TRBV18 and TRBJ2-5, reads NAGVMQNPRHLVRRRGQEARLRCSPMKGHSHVYWYRQLPEEGLKFMVYLQKENIIDESGMPKERFSAEFPKEGPSILRIQQVVRGDSAAYFCASSQKATGGNRGTQYFGPGTRLLVL.

There are a few counts of this clone. This chain links TRBV5-1 with TRBJ2-6, with D unclear. The germline V and J ends were trimmed by 0 bases and 0 bases, with 1 base remaining between them. Per the germline V gene, CDR1 is SGHRS and CDR2 is YFSETQ. The CDR3 has 14 amino acids. CDR3 nucleotide sequence: TGCGCCAGCAGCTTGGACTCTGGGGCCAACGTCCTGACTTTC. Encoded protein: CASSLDSGANVLTF.